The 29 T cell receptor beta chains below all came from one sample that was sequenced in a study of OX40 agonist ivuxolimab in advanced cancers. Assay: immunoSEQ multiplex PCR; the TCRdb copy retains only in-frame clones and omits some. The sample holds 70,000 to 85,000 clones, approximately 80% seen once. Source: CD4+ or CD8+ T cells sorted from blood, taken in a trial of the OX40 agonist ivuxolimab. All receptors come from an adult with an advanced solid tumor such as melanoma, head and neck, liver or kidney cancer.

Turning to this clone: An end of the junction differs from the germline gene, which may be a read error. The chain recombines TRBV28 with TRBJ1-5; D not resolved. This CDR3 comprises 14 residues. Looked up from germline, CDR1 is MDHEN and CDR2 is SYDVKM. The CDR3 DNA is TGTACCAGCGGCCCAGCGGGATTGGATCAGCCCCAGCATTTT. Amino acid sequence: CTSGPAGLDQPQHF.

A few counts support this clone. Written as DNA, the CDR3 is TGTGCCAGTACGTGGTCTGCGTATACCAATCAGCCCCAGCATTTT. It yields the protein CASTWSAYTNQPQHF. This chain joins TRBV19 and TRBJ1-5, with D unresolved. CDR1 LNHDA and CDR2 SQIVND come from the germline V gene (reference sequence). Trimming removed 7 bases at V and 3 bases at J, with 16 bases between. CDR3 size: 15 residues.

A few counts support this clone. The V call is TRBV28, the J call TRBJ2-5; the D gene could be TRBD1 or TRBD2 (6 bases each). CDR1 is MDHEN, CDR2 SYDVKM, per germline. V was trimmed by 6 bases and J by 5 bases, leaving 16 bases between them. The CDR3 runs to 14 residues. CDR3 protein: CASSPTGAGETQYF. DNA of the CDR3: TGTGCCAGCAGCCCTACGGGGGCAGGGGAGACCCAGTACTTC.

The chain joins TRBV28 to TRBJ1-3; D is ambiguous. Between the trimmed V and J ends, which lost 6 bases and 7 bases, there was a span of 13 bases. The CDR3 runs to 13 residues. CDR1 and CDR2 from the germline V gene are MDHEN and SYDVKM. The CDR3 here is CASSPQLRNTIYF. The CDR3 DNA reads TGTGCCAGCAGCCCCCAGTTAAGGAACACCATATATTTT.

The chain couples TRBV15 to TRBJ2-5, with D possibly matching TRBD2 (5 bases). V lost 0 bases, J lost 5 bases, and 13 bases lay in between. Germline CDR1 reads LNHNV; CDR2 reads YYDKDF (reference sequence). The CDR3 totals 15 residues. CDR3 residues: CATSRDQDRGETQYF. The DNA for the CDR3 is TGTGCCACCAGCAGAGATCAGGACCGAGGGGAGACCCAGTACTTC.

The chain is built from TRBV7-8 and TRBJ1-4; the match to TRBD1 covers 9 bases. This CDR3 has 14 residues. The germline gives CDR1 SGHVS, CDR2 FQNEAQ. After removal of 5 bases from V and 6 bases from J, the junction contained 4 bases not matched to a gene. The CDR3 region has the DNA TGTGCCAGCAGCCCCGGGACAGGGTATGAAAAACTGTTTTTT. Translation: CASSPGTGYEKLFF.

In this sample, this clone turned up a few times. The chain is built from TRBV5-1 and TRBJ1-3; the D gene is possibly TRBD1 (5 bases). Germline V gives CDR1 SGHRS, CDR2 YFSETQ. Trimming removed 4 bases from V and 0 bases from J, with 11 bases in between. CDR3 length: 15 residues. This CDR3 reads CASSPQVNSGNTIYF. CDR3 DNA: TGCGCCAGCAGCCCACAGGTTAACTCTGGAAACACCATATATTTT.

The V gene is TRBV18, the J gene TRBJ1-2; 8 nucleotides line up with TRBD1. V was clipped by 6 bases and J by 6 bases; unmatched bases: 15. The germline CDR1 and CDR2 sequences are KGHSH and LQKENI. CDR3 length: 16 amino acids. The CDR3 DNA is TGTGCCAGCTCCCCGGAAGACTCAGGGGGCGCAGATGGCTACACCTTC. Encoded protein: CASSPEDSGGADGYTF.

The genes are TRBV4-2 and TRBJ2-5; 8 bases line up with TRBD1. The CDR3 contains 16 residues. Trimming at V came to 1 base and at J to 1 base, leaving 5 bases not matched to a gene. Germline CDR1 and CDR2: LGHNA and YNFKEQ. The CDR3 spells CASSQGTGLSQETQYF. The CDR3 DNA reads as TGTGCCAGCAGCCAAGGGACAGGGCTTTCCCAAGAGACCCAGTACTTC.

The CDR3 bases are TGTGCCAGTAGTCCCTCTAGCGGGAGGGCCGTTGGCGAGCAGTACTTC. It is translated as CASSPSSGRAVGEQYF. The rearrangement joins TRBV19 to TRBJ2-7; 12 positions match TRBD2. The CDR3 is 16 amino acids. Germline assignment: CDR1 LNHDA and CDR2 SQIVND (reference sequence). V lost 5 bases and J lost 6; bases outside the gene matches: 11.

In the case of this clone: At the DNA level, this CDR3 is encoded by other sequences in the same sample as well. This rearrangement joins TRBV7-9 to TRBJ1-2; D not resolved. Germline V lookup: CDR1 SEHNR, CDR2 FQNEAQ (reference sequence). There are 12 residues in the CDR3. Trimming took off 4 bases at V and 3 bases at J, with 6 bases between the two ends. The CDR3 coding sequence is TGTGCCAGCAGCTCCGACTACTATGGCTACACCTTC. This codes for CASSSDYYGYTF.

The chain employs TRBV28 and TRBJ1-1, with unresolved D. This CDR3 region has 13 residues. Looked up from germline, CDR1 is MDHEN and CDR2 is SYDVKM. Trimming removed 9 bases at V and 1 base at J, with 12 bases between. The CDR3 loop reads CASLQLPNTEAFF. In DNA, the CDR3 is TGTGCCAGTCTGCAGCTCCCGAACACTGAAGCTTTCTTT. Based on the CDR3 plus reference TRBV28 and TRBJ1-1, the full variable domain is DVKVTQSSRYLVKRTGEKVFLECVQDMDHENMFWYRQDPGLGLRLIYFSYDVKMKEKGDIPEGYSVSREKKERFSLILESASTNQTSMYLCASLQLPNTEAFFGQGTRLTVV.

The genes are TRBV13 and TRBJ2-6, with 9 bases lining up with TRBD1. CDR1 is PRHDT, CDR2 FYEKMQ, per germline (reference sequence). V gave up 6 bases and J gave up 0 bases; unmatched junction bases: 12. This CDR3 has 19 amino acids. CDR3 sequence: CASRGPGQGSSSGANVLTF. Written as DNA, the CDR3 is TGTGCCAGCAGAGGACCGGGACAGGGATCAAGCTCTGGGGCCAACGTCCTGACTTTC.

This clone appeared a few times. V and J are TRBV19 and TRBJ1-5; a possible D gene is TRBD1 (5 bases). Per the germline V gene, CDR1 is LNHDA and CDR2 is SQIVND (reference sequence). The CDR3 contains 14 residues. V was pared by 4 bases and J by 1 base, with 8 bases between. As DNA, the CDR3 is TGTGCCAGTAGTACCTGGGGGAGCAATCAGCCCCAGCATTTT. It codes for CASSTWGSNQPQHF.

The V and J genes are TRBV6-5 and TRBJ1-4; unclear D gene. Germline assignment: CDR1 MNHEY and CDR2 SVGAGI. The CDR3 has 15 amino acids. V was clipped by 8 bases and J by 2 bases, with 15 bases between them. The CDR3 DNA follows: TGTGCCAGCCGTTCGTGGAAGGCGACTAATGAAAAACTGTTTTTT. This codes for CASRSWKATNEKLFF.

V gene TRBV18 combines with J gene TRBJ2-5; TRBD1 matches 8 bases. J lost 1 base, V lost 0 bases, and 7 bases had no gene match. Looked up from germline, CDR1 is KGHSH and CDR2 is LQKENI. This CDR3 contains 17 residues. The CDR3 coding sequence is TGTGCCAGCTCACCACCCGGACGGACAGGGACCCAAGAGACCCAGTACTTC. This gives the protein CASSPPGRTGTQETQYF. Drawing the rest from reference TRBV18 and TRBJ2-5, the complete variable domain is NAGVMQNPRHLVRRRGQEARLRCSPMKGHSHVYWYRQLPEEGLKFMVYLQKENIIDESGMPKERFSAEFPKEGPSILRIQQVVRGDSAAYFCASSPPGRTGTQETQYFGPGTRLLVL.

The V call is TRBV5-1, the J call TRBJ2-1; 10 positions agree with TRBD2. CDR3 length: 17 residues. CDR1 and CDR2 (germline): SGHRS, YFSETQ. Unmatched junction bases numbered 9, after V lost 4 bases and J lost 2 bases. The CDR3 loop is CASSVGSGGITYNEQFF. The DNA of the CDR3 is TGCGCCAGCAGCGTTGGTAGCGGGGGGATAACCTACAATGAGCAGTTCTTC.

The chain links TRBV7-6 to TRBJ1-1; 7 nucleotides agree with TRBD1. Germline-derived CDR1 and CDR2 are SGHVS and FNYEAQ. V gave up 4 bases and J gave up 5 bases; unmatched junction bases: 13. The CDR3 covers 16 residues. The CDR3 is CASSSNRQGWGTEAFF. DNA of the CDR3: TGTGCCAGCAGCTCGAACCGACAGGGATGGGGAACTGAAGCTTTCTTT.

CDR3 protein: CASSSAGSGYEQYF. CDR3 sequence (DNA): TGTGCCAGCAGTTCGGCGGGGAGTGGGTACGAGCAGTACTTC. The rearrangement uses TRBV6-5 and TRBJ2-7, with D possibly TRBD2 on 6 matching bases. CDR3 size: 14 residues. V was clipped by 4 bases and J by 4 bases, with 14 bases between them. Germline lookup yields CDR1 MNHEY and CDR2 SVGAGI.

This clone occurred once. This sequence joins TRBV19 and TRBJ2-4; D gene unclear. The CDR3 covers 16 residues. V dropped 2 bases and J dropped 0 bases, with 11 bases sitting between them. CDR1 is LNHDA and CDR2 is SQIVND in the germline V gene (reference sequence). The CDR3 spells CASSIQPVLAKNIQYF. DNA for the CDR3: TGTGCCAGTAGTATACAGCCGGTTCTAGCCAAAAACATTCAGTACTTC.

For the CDR3, the DNA is TGTGCCAGCAGCGCGGACAGGGGGCCCCAGCATTTT. It yields the protein CASSADRGPQHF. This chain connects TRBV7-6 to TRBJ1-5; 9 bases are shared with TRBD1. V lost 5 bases, J lost 9 bases, and 2 bases stayed unmatched. The CDR3 spans 12 residues. CDR1 is SGHVS and CDR2 is FNYEAQ in the germline V gene.

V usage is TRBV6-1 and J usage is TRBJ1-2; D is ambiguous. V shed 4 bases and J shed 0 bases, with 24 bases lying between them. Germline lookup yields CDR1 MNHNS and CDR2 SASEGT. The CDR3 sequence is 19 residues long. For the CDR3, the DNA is TGTGCCAGCAGTGGCGTGCCGGGCCACCACGGCCAAGCTAACTATGGCTACACCTTC. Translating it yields CASSGVPGHHGQANYGYTF.

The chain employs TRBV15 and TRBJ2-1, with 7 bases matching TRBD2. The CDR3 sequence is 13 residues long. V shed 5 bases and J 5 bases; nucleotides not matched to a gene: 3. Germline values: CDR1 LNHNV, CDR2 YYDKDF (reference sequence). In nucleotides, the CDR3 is TGTGCCACCAGCCGGGACTACCACAATGAGCAGTTCTTC. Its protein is CATSRDYHNEQFF.

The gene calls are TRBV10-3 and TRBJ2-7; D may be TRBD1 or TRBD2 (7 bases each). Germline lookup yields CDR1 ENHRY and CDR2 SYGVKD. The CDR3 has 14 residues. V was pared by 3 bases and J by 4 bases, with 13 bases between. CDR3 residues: CAISDKRDSYEQYF. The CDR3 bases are TGTGCCATCAGTGATAAGCGGGACAGTTACGAGCAGTACTTC.

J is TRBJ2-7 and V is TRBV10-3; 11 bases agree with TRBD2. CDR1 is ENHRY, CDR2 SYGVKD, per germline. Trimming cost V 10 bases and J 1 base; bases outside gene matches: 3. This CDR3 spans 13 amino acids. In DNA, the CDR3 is TGTGCCAGCGGGACTAGCGGTTCCTACGAGCAGTACTTC. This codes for CASGTSGSYEQYF.

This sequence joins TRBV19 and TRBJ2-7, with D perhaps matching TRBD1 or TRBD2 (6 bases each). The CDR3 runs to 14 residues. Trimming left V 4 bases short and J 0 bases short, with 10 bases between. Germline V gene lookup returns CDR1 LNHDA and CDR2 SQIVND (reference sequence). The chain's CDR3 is CASSNPGASYEQYF. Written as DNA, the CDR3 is TGTGCCAGTAGTAACCCGGGGGCCTCCTACGAGCAGTACTTC.

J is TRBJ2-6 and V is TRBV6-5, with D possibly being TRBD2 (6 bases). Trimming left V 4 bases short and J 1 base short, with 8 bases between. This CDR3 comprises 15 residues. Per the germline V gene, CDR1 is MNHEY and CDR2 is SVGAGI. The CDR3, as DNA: TGTGCCAGCAGTTCTCGGGGGTCTGGGGCCAACGTCCTGACTTTC. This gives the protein CASSSRGSGANVLTF.

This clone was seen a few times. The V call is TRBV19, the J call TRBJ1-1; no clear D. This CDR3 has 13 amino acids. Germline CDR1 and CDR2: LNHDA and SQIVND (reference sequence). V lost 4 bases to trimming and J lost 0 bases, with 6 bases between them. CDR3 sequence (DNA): TGTGCCAGTAGTACGTCATTGAACACTGAAGCTTTCTTT. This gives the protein CASSTSLNTEAFF.

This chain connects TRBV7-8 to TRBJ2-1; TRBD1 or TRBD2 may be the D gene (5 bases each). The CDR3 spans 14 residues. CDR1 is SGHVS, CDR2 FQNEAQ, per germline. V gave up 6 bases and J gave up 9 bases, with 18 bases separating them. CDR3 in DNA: TGTGCCAGCAGTTTTGGGGGTTCGGTGGGTGAGCAGTTCTTC. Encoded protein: CASSFGGSVGEQFF. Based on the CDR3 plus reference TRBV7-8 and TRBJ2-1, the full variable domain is GAGVSQSPRYKVAKRGQDVALRCDPISGHVSLFWYQQALGQGPEFLTYFQNEAQLDKSGLPSDRFFAERPEGSVSTLKIQRTQQEDSAVYLCASSFGGSVGEQFFGPGTRLTVL.